This T cell receptor (beta chain) was identified in a study of blood T cells in healthy people across ages. Study findings and constraints: Both naive CD4+ cell counts and diversity were greater in long-lived donors than in aged donors.

This clonotype was seen more than once but under ten times. Antigen specificity is unknown. The CDR3 is 15 residues long. V was trimmed by 2 bases and J by 4 bases, leaving 11 bases between them. Germline V lookup: CDR1 SEHNR, CDR2 FQNEAQ (reference sequence). There were healthy Caucasian individuals from Russia, aged 6 to 90, serving as donors. The authors ran a second PCR of roughly 6 to 12 cycles using a sample-barcoded 5' primer and a J-beta primer mix. Every cDNA was tagged by a template-switch adaptor with 12 random nucleotides. TCRdb re-called the 5' RACE reads with MiXCR, one entry per CDR3 protein. The table includes roughly 800,000 distinct CDR3 sequences, around 36% detected once.

This sequence originates from a man younger than 30 in good health. Input material: blood. This chain connects TRBV7-9 to TRBJ2-2, with D uncertain. CDR3: CASSLLVEPTGELFF. For the CDR3, the DNA is TGTGCCAGCAGCTTATTGGTTGAGCCCACCGGGGAGCTGTTTTTT.